Shown below are 8 T cell receptor beta chains from a single sample sequenced in a study of blood T cell repertoires in COVID-19. The table came from immunoSEQ multiplex PCR; TCRdb's copy has only in-frame clones and leaves some out. The profile shows around 360,000 clones, more than 70% of them singletons. Material: peripheral blood. These receptors were obtained from a woman aged 25 to 45 with COVID-19, enrolled during active disease.

This sequence joins TRBV5-8 and TRBJ2-1; maybe TRBD2 (6 bases). CDR1 is SGHTS, CDR2 YDEGEE, per germline. V was cut by 4 bases and J by 8 bases, with 16 bases left in between. This CDR3 is built from 14 residues. The CDR3 nucleotides are TGTGCCAGCAGCCTGGAGGGGTCTTGGTATGAGCAGTTCTTC. Translation gives CASSLEGSWYEQFF.

The rearrangement uses TRBV6-2 or TRBV6-3 and TRBJ2-7; 12 bases are shared with TRBD2. CDR3 size: 20 residues. Trimming at V came to 2 bases and at J to 3 bases, leaving 17 bases not matched to a gene. The germline CDR1 and CDR2 sequences are MNHEY and SVGEGT. The CDR3 spells CASSYTTGGSTSGRLYEQYF. The CDR3 nucleotides read TGTGCCAGCAGTTACACAACAGGGGGCTCAACTAGCGGGAGGCTCTACGAGCAGTACTTC.

This chain links TRBV19 with TRBJ2-7; D is undetermined. This CDR3 contains 13 residues. The germline CDR1 and CDR2 sequences are LNHDA and SQIVND (reference sequence). Trimming left V 4 bases short and J 2 bases short, with 9 bases between. CDR3 in amino acids: CASSTPPAYEQYF. The CDR3 nucleotides read TGTGCCAGTAGTACCCCCCCGGCCTACGAGCAGTACTTC.

The rearrangement links TRBV11-3 to TRBJ2-1, with 9 bases aligning to TRBD1. This CDR3 is built from 18 residues. Germline V gives CDR1 SGHNT, CDR2 YENEEA. J was trimmed by 8 bases and V by 2 bases; bases with no gene match: 16. This chain's CDR3 is CASSLLGGGTGSMDEQFF. In nucleotides, the CDR3 is TGTGCCAGCAGCTTACTCGGGGGTGGGACAGGGAGTATGGATGAGCAGTTCTTC.

The chain joins TRBV5-1 to TRBJ2-3, with 11 bases fitting TRBD2. The germline V gene has CDR1 SGHRS and CDR2 YFSETQ. Trimming took 4 bases from V and 2 from J; bases not matched to a gene: 12. This CDR3 region has 18 residues. The CDR3 DNA follows: TGCGCCAGCAGCCCCGGCGGGACTAGCGGAGCTATCACAGATACGCAGTATTTT. As protein: CASSPGGTSGAITDTQYF.

This clone was picked up one time. The V gene is TRBV27, the J gene TRBJ2-2, with D possibly being TRBD2 (6 bases). Looked up from germline, CDR1 is MNHEY and CDR2 is SMNVEV (reference sequence). Trimming took off 3 bases at V and 3 bases at J, with 14 bases between the two ends. The CDR3 has 16 residues. The CDR3 sequence: CASSFRDSLDTGELFF. DNA for the CDR3: TGTGCCAGCAGTTTTCGGGACTCTTTAGACACCGGGGAGCTGTTTTTT.

This chain uses TRBV11-1 with TRBJ2-1; 10 nucleotides line up with TRBD1. CDR1 is SGHAT and CDR2 is FQDESV in the germline V gene (reference sequence). The CDR3 is 15 residues long. Trimming took 5 bases from V and 8 from J; bases not matched to a gene: 9. The CDR3 DNA reads as TGTGCCAGCAGCCCCGGGACAGGGGCTGGCGATGAGCAGTTCTTC. Translating it yields CASSPGTGAGDEQFF.

V usage is TRBV27 and J usage is TRBJ2-2; 7 bases align to TRBD2. In germline, CDR1 is MNHEY, CDR2 SMNVEV (reference sequence). The CDR3 totals 22 residues. Trimming removed 2 bases from V and 5 bases from J; junction bases left unmatched: 26. The CDR3 DNA reads TGTGCCAGCAGTTTACACCCAACCTTGGGGGGGGACTCGTTTTTGGGGACCGGGGAGCTGTTTTTT. Translated: CASSLHPTLGGDSFLGTGELFF.